This section outlines one T cell receptor (beta chain) sequence together with its context. One base away lies a much larger clone, so this may be a sequencing read error. This record comes from a study of Graves' ophthalmopathy and Graves' hyperthyroidism. Across the whole study: Upon initial diagnosis and before any treatment, peripheral blood was collected.

Using RNA transcripts, the TCR beta CDR3 regions were amplified. RT-PCR was first run with HTBI primers, then multiplex PCR in a second round. TCRdb analysed the multiplex PCR reads with MiXCR anew, one entry per CDR3 protein. The profile shows approximately 700,000 distinct CDR3 sequences, about 40% of them singletons. The CDR3 sequence is 13 residues long. Material for sequencing was peripheral blood. This receptor was identified in an adult man with Graves' ophthalmopathy. This chain connects TRBV12-3 or TRBV12-4 to TRBJ1-3; no clear D. The CDR3 here is CTSSSLSGNTIYF. CDR3 bases: TGTACCAGCAGTTCCCTCTCTGGAAACACCATATATTTT.